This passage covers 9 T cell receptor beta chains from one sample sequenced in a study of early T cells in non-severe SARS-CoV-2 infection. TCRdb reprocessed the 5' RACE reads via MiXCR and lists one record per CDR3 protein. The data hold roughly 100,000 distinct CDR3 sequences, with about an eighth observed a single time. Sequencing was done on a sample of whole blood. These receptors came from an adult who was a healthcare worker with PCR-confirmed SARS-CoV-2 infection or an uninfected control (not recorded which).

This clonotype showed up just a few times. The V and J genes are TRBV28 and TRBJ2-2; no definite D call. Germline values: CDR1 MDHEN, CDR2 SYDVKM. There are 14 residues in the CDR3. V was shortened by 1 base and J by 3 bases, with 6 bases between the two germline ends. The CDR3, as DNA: TGTGCCAGCAGTTTATTGTCCTACACCGGGGAGCTGTTTTTT. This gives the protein CASSLLSYTGELFF.

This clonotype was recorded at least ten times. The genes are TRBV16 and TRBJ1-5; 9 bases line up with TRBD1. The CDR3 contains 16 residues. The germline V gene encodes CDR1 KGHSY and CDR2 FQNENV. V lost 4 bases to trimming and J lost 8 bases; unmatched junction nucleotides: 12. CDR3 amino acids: CASSPIGRDRAKPQHF. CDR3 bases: TGTGCCAGCAGCCCAATTGGTAGGGACAGGGCGAAGCCCCAGCATTTT.

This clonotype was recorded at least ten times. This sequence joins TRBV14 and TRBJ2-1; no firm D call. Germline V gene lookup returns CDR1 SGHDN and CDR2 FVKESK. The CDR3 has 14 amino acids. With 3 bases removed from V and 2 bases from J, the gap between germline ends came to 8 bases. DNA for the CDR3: TGTGCCAGCAGCCAGGCTTATACCTACAATGAGCAGTTCTTC. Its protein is CASSQAYTYNEQFF.

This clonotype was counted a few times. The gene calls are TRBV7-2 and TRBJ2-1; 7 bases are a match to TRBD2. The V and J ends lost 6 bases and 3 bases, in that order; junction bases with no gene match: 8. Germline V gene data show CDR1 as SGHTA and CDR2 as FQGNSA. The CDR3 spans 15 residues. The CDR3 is CASRIAPGGYNEQFF. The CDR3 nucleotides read TGTGCCAGCAGAATAGCGCCGGGAGGCTACAATGAGCAGTTCTTC.

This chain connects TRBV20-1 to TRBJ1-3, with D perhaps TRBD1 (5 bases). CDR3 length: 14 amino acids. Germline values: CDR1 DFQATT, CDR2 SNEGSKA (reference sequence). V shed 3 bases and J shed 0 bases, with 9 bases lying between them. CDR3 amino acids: CSASSGSSGNTIYF. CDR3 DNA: TGCAGTGCTAGCTCAGGGAGCTCTGGAAACACCATATATTTT.

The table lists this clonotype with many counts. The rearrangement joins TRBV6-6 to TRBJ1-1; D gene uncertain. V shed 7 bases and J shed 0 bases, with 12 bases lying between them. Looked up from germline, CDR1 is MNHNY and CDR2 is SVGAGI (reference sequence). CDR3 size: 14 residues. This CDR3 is CASNLQPMNTEAFF. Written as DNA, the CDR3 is TGTGCCAGCAACCTGCAGCCCATGAACACTGAAGCTTTCTTT.

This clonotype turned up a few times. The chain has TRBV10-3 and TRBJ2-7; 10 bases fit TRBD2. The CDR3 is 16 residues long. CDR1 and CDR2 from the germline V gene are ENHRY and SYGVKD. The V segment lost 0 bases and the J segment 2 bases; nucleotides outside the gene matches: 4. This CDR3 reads CAISESASGRAYEQYF. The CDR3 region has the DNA TGTGCCATCAGTGAGTCGGCTAGCGGGAGAGCCTACGAGCAGTACTTC.

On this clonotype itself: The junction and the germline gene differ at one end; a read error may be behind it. CDR3 nucleotides: TGTGTCAGCAACCCGGGACTTGGCGTGTGGAACACTGAAGCTTTCTTT. Its protein is CVSNPGLGVWNTEAFF. This chain connects TRBV5-6 to TRBJ1-1, with a weak D call TRBD1 (5 bases). CDR3 length: 16 amino acids. Germline V lookup: CDR1 SGHDT, CDR2 YYEEEE.

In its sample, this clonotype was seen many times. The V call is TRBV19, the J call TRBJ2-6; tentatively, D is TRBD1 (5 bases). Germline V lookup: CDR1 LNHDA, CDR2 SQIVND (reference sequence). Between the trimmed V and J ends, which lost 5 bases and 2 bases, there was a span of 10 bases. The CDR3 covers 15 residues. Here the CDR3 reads CASSYWGAGANVLTF. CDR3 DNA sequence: TGTGCCAGTAGTTATTGGGGCGCTGGGGCCAACGTCCTGACTTTC.